This T cell receptor (beta chain) was profiled in a study of cytomegalovirus exposure and HLA in healthy donors. This clone was recorded a few times. The CDR3 length is 15 residues. CDR1 and CDR2 from the germline V gene are SGHDT and YYEEEE. Unmatched junction bases numbered 0, after V lost 0 bases and J lost 1 base. The primer mix had 60 Vbeta and 13 Jbeta primers. TCRdb's copy holds only in-frame clones and misses some; the assay was immunoSEQ multiplex PCR. The sample holds about 200,000 clones, about four fifths seen once. This receptor was obtained from a girl under 18 in good health and CMV-seropositive. Sequenced material: PBMCs. V and J are TRBV5-6 and TRBJ2-2, with TRBD1 matching 7 bases. CDR3 nucleotides: TGTGCCAGCAGCTTGGACAGGGGGAACACCGGGGAGCTGTTTTTT. It translates to CASSLDRGNTGELFF.